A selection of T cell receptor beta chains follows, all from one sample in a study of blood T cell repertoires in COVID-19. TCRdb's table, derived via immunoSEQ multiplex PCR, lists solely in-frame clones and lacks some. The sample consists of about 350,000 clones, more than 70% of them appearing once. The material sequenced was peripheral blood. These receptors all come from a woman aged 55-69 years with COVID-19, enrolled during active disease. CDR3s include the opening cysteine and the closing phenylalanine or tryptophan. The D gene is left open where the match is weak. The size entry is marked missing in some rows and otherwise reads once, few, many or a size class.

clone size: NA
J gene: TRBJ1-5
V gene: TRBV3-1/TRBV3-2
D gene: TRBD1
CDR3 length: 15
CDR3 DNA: TGTGCCAGCAGCCAGTCGTCAGGGGGTAATCAGCCCCAGCATTTT
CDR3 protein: CASSQSSGGNQPQHF

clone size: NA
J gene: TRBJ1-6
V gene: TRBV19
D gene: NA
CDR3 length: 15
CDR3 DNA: TGTGCCAGTAGTATAGATTGGGGAGGGAATTCACCCCTCCACTTT
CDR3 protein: CASSIDWGGNSPLHF

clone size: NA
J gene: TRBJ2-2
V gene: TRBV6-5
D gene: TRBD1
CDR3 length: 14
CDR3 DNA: TGTGCCAGCAGTTATCGACAGGGCACCGGGGAGCTGTTTTTT
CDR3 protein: CASSYRQGTGELFF

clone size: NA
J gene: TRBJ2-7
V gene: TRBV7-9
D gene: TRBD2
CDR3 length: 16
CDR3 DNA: TGTGCCAGCAGCTCACCAGGACTAGCGGACTCCTACGAGCAGTACTTC
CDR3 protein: CASSSPGLADSYEQYF

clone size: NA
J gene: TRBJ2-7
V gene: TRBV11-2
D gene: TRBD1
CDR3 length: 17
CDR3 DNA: TGTGCCAGCAGCTTAAAGCTCACAGGGGTAGGGTCCTACGAGCAGTACTTC
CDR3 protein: CASSLKLTGVGSYEQYF

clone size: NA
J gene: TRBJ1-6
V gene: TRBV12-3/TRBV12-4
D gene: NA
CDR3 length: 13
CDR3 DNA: TGTGCCAGCAATGGAGGCACCAATTCACCCCTCCACTTT
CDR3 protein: CASNGGTNSPLHF

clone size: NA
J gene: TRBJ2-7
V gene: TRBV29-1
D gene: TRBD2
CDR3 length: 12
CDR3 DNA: TGCAGCGTTGGGGAGGGCGGCTACGAGCAGTACTTC
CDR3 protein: CSVGEGGYEQYF

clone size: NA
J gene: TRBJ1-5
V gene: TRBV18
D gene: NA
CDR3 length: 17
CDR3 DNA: TGTGCCAGCTCACCACCTTCTCAACAGGTCGGGGGTCAGCCCCAGCATTTT
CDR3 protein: CASSPPSQQVGGQPQHF

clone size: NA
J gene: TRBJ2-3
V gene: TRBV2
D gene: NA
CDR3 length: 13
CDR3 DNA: TGTGCCAGCAAGGGTAGCGCCACAGATACGCAGTATTTT
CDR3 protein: CASKGSATDTQYF

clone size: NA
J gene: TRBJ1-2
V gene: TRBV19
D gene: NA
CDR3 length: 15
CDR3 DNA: TGTGCCAGTAGCAGGACATTCTCAACTAACTATGGCTACACCTTC
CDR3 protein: CASSRTFSTNYGYTF

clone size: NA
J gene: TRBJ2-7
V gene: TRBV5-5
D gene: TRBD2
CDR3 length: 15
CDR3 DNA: TGTGCCAGCAGCTCACCCATGACTAGCTCGTACGAGCAGTACTTC
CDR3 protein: CASSSPMTSSYEQYF

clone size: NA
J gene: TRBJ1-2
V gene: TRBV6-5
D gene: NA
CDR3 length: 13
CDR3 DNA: TGTGCCAGCGAGACAGATTATAACTATGGCTACACCTTC
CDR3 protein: CASETDYNYGYTF

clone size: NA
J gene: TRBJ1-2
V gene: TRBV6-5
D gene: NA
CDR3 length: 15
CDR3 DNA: TGTGCCAGCAGTTACTCGCTTTCGGGGATCTATGGCTACACCTTC
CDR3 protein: CASSYSLSGIYGYTF

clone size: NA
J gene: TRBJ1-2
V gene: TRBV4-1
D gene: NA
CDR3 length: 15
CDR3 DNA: TGCGCCAGCAGCCAAGGGCAGGGGCCTAACTATGGCTACACCTTC
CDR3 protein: CASSQGQGPNYGYTF

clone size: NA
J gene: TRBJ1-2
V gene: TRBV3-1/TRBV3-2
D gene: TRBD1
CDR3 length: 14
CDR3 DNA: TGTGCCAGCAGCTGGACAGGGGGGAACTATGGCTACACCTTC
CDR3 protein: CASSWTGGNYGYTF

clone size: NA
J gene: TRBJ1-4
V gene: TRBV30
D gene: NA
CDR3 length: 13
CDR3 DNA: TGTGCCTGGAGAGTCCCAGGGAACGAAAAACTGTTTTTT
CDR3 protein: CAWRVPGNEKLFF

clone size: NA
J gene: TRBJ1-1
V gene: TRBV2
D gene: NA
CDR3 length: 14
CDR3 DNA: TGTGCCAGCATAAGACAGATATGGAACACTGAAGCTTTCTTT
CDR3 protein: CASIRQIWNTEAFF

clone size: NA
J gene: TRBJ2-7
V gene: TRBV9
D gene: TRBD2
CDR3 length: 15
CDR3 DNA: TGTGCCAGCAGCGTAGGACTAGCGGGGTCCTACGAGCAGTACTTC
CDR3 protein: CASSVGLAGSYEQYF

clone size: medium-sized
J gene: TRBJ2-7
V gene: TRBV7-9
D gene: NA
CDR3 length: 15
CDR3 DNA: TGTGCCAGCAGCCTTGACAGGACGTCCTCCTACGAGCAGTACTTC
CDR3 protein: CASSLDRTSSYEQYF

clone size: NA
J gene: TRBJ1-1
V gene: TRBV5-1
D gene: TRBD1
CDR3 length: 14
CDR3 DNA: TGCGCCAGCAGCCCAGGGGGACAGAGCACTGAAGCTTTCTTT
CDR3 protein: CASSPGGQSTEAFF

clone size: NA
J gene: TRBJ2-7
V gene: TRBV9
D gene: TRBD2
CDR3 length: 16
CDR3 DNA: TGTGCCAGCAGTCCCGGACCCCGGGTCCCGGGGGGCGAGCAGTACTTC
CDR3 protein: CASSPGPRVPGGEQYF

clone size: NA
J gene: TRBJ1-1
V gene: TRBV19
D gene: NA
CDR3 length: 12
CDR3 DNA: TGTGCCAGTAGCTCGGAGAGTAGTGAAGCTTTCTTT
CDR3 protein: CASSSESSEAFF

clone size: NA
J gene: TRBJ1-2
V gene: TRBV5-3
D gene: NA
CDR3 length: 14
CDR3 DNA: TGTGCCAGAAGCTATCACGGAGGATGGTATGGCTACACCTTC
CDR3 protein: CARSYHGGWYGYTF

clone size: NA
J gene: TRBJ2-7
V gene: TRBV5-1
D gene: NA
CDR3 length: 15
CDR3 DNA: TGCGCCAGCCGCCAGCAGGGTCTAAACTCCTACGAGCAGTACTTC
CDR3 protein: CASRQQGLNSYEQYF

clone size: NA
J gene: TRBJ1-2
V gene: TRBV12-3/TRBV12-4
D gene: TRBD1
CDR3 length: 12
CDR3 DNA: TGTGCCAGCAGGCGTACAGGGGAAGGCTACACCTTC
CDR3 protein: CASRRTGEGYTF

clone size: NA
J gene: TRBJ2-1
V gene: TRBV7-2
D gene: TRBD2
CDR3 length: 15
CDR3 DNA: TGTGCCAGCAGCTCCTCGGGGGGACTAAACAATGAGCAGTTCTTC
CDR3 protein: CASSSSGGLNNEQFF

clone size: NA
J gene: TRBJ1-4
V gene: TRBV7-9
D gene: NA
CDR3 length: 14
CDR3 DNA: TGTGCCAGCAGCCCTTACGACTTTAATGAAAAACTGTTTTTT
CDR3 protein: CASSPYDFNEKLFF

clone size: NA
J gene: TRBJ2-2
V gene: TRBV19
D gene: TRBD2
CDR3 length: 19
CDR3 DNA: TGTGCCAGTAGTATAGATCCCCACATAGCGGGGGTTTCCACCGGGGAGCTGTTTTTT
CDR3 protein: CASSIDPHIAGVSTGELFF

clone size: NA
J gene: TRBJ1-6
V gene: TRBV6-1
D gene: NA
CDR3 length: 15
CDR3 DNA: TGTGCCAGCAGTGAAAGGATAGCCATTAATTCACCCCTCCACTTT
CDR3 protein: CASSERIAINSPLHF

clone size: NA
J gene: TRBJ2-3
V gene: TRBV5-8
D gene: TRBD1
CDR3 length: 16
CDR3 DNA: TGTGCCAGCAGCTTGTTCCAGGGGGCTAGCACAGATACGCAGTATTTT
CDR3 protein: CASSLFQGASTDTQYF

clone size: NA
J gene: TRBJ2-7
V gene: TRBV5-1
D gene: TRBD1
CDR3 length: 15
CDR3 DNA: TGCGCCAGCAGCTTGAAGGGACAGGGGATCGACGAGCAGTACTTC
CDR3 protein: CASSLKGQGIDEQYF

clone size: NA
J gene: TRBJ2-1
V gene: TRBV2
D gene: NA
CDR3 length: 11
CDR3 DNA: TGTGCCAGCAGCTACAGGGATGAGCAGTTCTTC
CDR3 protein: CASSYRDEQFF

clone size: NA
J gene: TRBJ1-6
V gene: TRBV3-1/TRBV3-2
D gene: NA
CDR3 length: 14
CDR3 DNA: TGTGCCAGCAGCCAAGGCCAGGCCGTTTCACCCCTCCACTTT
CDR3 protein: CASSQGQAVSPLHF

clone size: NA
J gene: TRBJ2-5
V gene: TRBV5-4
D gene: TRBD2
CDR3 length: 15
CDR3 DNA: TGTGCCAGCAGCTTTTTCGCGGGGGGAAAAGAGACCCAGTACTTC
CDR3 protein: CASSFFAGGKETQYF

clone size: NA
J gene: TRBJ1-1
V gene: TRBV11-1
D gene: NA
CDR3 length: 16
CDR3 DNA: TGTGCCAGCAGCCCACCGGGACAAAGAAAGTACTCTGAAGCTTTCTTT
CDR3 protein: CASSPPGQRKYSEAFF

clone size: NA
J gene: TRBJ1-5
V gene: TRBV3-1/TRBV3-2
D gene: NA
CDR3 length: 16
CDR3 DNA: TGTGCCAGCAGCCAAGACTCTGGCTCAAGCAATCAGCCCCAGCATTTT
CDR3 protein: CASSQDSGSSNQPQHF

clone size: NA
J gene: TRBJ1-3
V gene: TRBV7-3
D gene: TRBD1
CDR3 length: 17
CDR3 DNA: TGTGCCAGCAGCTTAACAGGAGGGGGCGCTTCTGGAAACACCATATATTTT
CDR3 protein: CASSLTGGGASGNTIYF

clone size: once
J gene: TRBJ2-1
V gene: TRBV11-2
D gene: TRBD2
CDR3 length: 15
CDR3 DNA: TGTGCCAGCAGCTTAGTTGGTAGCGGGGGAGGGGAGCAGTTCTTC
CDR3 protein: CASSLVGSGGGEQFF

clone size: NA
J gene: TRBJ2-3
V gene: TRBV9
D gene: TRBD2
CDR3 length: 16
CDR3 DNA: TGTGCCAGCAGCGTAGCCGGCGGGGGGAGCACAGATACGCAGTATTTT
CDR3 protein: CASSVAGGGSTDTQYF

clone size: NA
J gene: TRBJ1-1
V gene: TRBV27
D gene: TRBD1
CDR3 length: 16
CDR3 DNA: TGTGCCAGCTATGAACCGGGACAGGGGGCGCGTACTGAAGCTTTCTTT
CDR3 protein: CASYEPGQGARTEAFF

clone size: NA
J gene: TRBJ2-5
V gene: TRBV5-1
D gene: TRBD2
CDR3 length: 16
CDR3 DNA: TGCGCCAGCAGCTTGACGAGCGGGGGGCTACAAGAGACCCAGTACTTC
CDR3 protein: CASSLTSGGLQETQYF

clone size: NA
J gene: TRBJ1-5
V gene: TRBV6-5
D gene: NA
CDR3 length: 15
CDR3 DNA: TGTGCCAGCAGTTCCTTGGGCTCTAACAATCAGCCCCAGCATTTT
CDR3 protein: CASSSLGSNNQPQHF

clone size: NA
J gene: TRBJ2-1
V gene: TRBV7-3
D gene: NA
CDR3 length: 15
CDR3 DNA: TGTGCCAGCAGCGATAAGAGGGTAACTTACAATGAGCAGTTCTTC
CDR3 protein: CASSDKRVTYNEQFF

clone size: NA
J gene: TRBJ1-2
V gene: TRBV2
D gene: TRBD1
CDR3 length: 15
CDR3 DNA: TGTGCCAGCAGTGAGGGCAGGGGGCTTTCCTATGGCTACACCTTC
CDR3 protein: CASSEGRGLSYGYTF

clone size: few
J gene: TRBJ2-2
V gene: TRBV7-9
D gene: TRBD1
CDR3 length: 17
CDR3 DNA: TGTGCCAGCAGCTTAGATCCGGGACAGGGGAGCACCGGGGAGCTGTTTTTT
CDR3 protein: CASSLDPGQGSTGELFF

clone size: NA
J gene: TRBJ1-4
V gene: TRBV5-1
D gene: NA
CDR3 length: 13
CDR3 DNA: TGCGCCAGCAGCTTGGTTGCAGGGGAAAAACTGTTTTTT
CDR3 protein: CASSLVAGEKLFF

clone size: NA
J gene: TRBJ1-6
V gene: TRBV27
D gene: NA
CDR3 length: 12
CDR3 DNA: TGTGCCAGCAGTTATCGACAGTCACCCCTCCACTTT
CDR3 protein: CASSYRQSPLHF

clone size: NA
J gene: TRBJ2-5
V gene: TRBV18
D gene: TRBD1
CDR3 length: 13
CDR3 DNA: TGTGCCAGCTCGAGCGGACAGGGGGAGACCCAGTACTTC
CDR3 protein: CASSSGQGETQYF

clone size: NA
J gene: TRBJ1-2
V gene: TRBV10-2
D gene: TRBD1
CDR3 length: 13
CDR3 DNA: TGCGCCAGCAGGCTAACAGGGGTCTATGGCTACACCTTC
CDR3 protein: CASRLTGVYGYTF

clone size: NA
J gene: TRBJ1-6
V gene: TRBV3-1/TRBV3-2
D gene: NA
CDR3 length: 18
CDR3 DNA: TGTGCCAGCAGCCAAGATCGGGGGGGGGACCTAGGGAATTCACCCCTCCACTTT
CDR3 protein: CASSQDRGGDLGNSPLHF